This TCR beta chain was recorded in a study of PD-1 blockade in classical Hodgkin lymphoma. The V end lost 6 bases, the J end lost 5 bases, and 14 bases lay between the germline ends. Germline V gene lookup returns CDR1 MNHEY and CDR2 SVGAGI. The CDR3 loop spans 13 amino acids. After autologous stem cell transplantation all patients relapsed, and prior brentuximab vedotin exposure differed between cohorts. Sequencing used immunoSEQ multiplex PCR; TCRdb keeps in-frame clones, though not all of them. The sample carries roughly 45,000 clones, approximately 70% recorded once. The specimen comprised peripheral blood mononuclear cells (PBMCs), sampled before the second cycle of nivolumab. The TCR comes from a human donor with classical Hodgkin lymphoma. The rearrangement joins TRBV6-5 to TRBJ2-7, with a possible D match to TRBD1 (6 bases). The CDR3 coding sequence is TGTGCCAGCAGGAGACAGGCTCCAGACGAGCAGTACTTC. Its translation: CASRRQAPDEQYF.